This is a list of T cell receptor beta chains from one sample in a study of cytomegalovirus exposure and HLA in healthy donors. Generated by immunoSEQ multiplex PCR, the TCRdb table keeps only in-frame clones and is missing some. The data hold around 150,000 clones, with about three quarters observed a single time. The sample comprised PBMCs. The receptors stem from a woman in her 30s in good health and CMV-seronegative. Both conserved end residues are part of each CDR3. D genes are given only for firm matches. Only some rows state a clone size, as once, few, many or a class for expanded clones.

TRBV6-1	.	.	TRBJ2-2	TGTGCCAGCAGGAGAAGCGGGGAGCTGTTTTTT	CASRRSGELFF
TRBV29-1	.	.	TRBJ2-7	TGCAGCGTTGGAGGAGGGGCCTCTGAGGAGCAGTACTTC	CSVGGGASEEQYF
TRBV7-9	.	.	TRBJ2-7	TGTGCCAGCAGAAACCGGGACACACTTCCCTACGAGCAGTACTTC	CASRNRDTLPYEQYF
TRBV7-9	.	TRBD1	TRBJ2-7	TGTGCCAGCAGCTTACCCCCACAGGGGACCGCCTACGAGCAGTACTTC	CASSLPPQGTAYEQYF
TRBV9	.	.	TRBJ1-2	TGTGCCAGCAGCGTAGACATCTATGGCTACACCTTC	CASSVDIYGYTF
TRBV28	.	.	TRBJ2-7	TGTGCCAGCAGCACAACCCCCCAGGGCAGGACCTCCTACGAGCAGTACTTC	CASSTTPQGRTSYEQYF
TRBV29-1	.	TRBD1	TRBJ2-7	TGCAGCGTTTATATGGACAGGCCCGGCGAGCAGTACTTC	CSVYMDRPGEQYF
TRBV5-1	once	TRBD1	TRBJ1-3	TGCGCCAGCAGATTTCAGGGGGCGCATGGAGACACCATATATTTT	CASRFQGAHGDTIYF
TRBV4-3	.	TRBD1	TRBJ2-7	TGCGCCAGCAGCCAAGACCTGGACCCGGGACAGGGGGCTTACGAGCAGTACTTC	CASSQDLDPGQGAYEQYF
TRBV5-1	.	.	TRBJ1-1	TGCGCCAGCAGCCCGGACAAAAACACTGAAGCTTTCTTT	CASSPDKNTEAFF
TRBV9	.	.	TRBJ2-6	TGTGCCAGCAGCGCCGAAGGGACTCCCATTGGGGCCAACGTCCTGACTTTC	CASSAEGTPIGANVLTF
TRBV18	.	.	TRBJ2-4	TGTGCCAGCTCCCCCCGGCAGGCACTAGCCAAAAACATTCAGTACTTC	CASSPRQALAKNIQYF
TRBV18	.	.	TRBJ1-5	TGTGCCAGCTCACCAAGAGATGATCAGCCCCAGCATTTT	CASSPRDDQPQHF
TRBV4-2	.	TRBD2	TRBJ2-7	TGTGCCAGCAGCCAACCCTTAGCGGGAGCCTACTACGAGCAGTACTTC	CASSQPLAGAYYEQYF
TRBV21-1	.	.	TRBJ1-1	TGTGCCAGCAGCGATCGGACAGGGCCCCAGAACACTGAAGCTTTCTTT	CASSDRTGPQNTEAFF
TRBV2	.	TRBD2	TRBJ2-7	TGTGCCAGCAGGGGAGGGTTATACGAGCAGTACTTC	CASRGGLYEQYF
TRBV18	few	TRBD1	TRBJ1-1	TGTGCCAGCTCACCGCTCGTCCGAGGGGGCTTAGACACTGAAGCTTTCTTT	CASSPLVRGGLDTEAFF
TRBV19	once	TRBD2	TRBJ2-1	TGTGCCAGTAGAAGCGGGAGGCGGGGGTACAATGAGCAGTTCTTC	CASRSGRRGYNEQFF
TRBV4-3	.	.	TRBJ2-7	TGCGCCAGCAGCCAAGTTGCGGGGCTAAGATCCTACGAGCAGTACTTC	CASSQVAGLRSYEQYF
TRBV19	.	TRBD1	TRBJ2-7	TGTGCCAGTAGTAGGGACAGGGGAGGTGGCGAGCAGTACTTC	CASSRDRGGGEQYF
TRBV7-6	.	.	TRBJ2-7	TGTGCCAGCAGCTTAGCGCAAGGGACTCGGTCCTACGAGCAGTACTTC	CASSLAQGTRSYEQYF
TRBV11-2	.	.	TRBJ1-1	TGTGCCAGCAGCATACAGCCCACAGGGATGAACACTGAAGCTTTCTTT	CASSIQPTGMNTEAFF
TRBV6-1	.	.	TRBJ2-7	TGTGCCAGCAGTGAAGCGGACAAGGGAGAGCAGTACTTC	CASSEADKGEQYF
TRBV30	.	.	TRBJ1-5	TGTGCCTGGAGTGTACGCGGGGGCCAGCCCCAGCATTTT	CAWSVRGGQPQHF
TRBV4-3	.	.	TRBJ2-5	TGCGCCAGCAGCCAAGAGTTTGGAGTCGCCGAGACCCAGTACTTC	CASSQEFGVAETQYF
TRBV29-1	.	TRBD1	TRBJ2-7	TGCAGCGTTGAAGGGCCAGGGGGCCCCTACGAGCAGTACTTC	CSVEGPGGPYEQYF
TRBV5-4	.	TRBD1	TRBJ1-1	TGTGCCAGCAGCTGGGGACAGACTGAAGCTTTCTTT	CASSWGQTEAFF
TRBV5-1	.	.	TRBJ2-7	TGCGCCAGCAGCTTATGGGAGGCGAGCGTCAACGAGCAGTACTTC	CASSLWEASVNEQYF
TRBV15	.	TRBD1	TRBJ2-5	TGTGCCACCAGCAGAGATTGGGGGACAGGGACAGAGACCCAGTACTTC	CATSRDWGTGTETQYF
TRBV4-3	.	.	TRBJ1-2	TGCGCCAGCAGCCACCAGATAGAGGCGCAGGGAGGGAACTATGGCTACACCTTC	CASSHQIEAQGGNYGYTF
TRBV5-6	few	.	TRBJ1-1	TGTGCCAGCAGCTTGGGAATGTCTAAACTTATGAACACTGAAGCTTTCTTT	CASSLGMSKLMNTEAFF
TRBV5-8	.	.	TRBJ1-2	TGTGCCAGCAAAGGAGTGGGAGAGTACACCTTC	CASKGVGEYTF
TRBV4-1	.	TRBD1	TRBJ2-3	TGCGCCAGCAGCCGCCTAGGACAGGCAGATACGCAGTATTTT	CASSRLGQADTQYF
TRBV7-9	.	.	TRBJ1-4	TGTGCCAGCAGCTTAGGGAACAGCGGAGAAAAACTGTTTTTT	CASSLGNSGEKLFF
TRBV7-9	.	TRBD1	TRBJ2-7	TGTGCCAGCAGCTCCCGGGACAGCTCCTACGAGCAGTACTTC	CASSSRDSSYEQYF
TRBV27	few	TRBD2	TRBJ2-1	TGTGCCAGCAGTTTTTGGGAGGGCAATGAGCAGTTCTTC	CASSFWEGNEQFF
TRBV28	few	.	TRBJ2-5	TGTGCCAGCAATGATCCCAGGGTATTAGGAGAGACCCAGTACTTC	CASNDPRVLGETQYF
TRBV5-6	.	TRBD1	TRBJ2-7	TGTGCCAGCAGCACCCGATACAGGGGGGTGGACGAGCAGTACTTC	CASSTRYRGVDEQYF
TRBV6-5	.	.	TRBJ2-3	TGTGCCAGCAGTTACTCCTACAGCTCGCCTGCAGATACGCAGTATTTT	CASSYSYSSPADTQYF
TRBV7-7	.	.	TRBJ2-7	TGTGCTAGCAGCCAAAATCTAAACCAGGGGCTGGACGAGCAGTACTTC	CASSQNLNQGLDEQYF
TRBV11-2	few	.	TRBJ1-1	TGTGCCAGCAGCCCCGTTTCCAGGGGTGTCTTGAACACTGAAGCTTTCTTT	CASSPVSRGVLNTEAFF
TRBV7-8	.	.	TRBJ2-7	TGTGCCAGCAGCTCTGGGGCCTTGAATGACGAGCAGTACTTC	CASSSGALNDEQYF
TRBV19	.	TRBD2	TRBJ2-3	TGTGCCAGTAGGATTGGGGGGGCAGATACGCAGTATTTT	CASRIGGADTQYF
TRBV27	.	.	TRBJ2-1	TGTGCCAGCAGTAGACTCATTTCTACCTACAATGAGCAGTTCTTC	CASSRLISTYNEQFF
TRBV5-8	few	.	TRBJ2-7	TGTGCCAGCAGCCCTGGAGCAGGGATCCCCTCCTACGAGCAGTACTTC	CASSPGAGIPSYEQYF
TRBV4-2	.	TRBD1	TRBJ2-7	TGTGCCAGCAGCCAGGACAGGGGGACCTACGAGCAGTACTTC	CASSQDRGTYEQYF
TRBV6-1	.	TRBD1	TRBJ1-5	TGTGCCAGCGAGGACAGGCCAGATAGCAATCAGCCCCAGCATTTT	CASEDRPDSNQPQHF
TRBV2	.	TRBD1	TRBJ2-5	TGTGCCAGCAGTCAGGGGGCGCGTGAGGAGACCCAGTACTTC	CASSQGAREETQYF
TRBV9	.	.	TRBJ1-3	TGTGCCAGCAGCCCCCATGGGGTGGGAGGTGGAAACACCATATATTTT	CASSPHGVGGGNTIYF
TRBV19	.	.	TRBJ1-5	TGTGCCAGTACCGGGGACTATAGCAATCAGCCCCAGCATTTT	CASTGDYSNQPQHF
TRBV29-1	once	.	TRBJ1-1	TGCAGCGTTGCTGCGGCCGGGGACACTGAAGCTTTCTTT	CSVAAAGDTEAFF
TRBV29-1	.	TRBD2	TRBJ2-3	TGCAGCGTTGAATGGACTAGTTCGGCAGATACGCAGTATTTT	CSVEWTSSADTQYF
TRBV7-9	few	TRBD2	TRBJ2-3	TGTGCCAGCACCCGCGGTGCGGGAGGAGGGAAAGATACGCAGTATTTT	CASTRGAGGGKDTQYF
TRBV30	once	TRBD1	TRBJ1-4	TGTGCCTGGAACCCGGGACAGGGTGCAACTAATGAAAAACTGTTTTTT	CAWNPGQGATNEKLFF
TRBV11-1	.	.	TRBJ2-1	TGTGCCAGCAGCTTAGCCGGGGGTCCCTACAATGAGCAGTTCTTC	CASSLAGGPYNEQFF
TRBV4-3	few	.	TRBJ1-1	TGCGCCAGCAGCCTGGGGAAAGGACAGTCGATGAACACTGAAGCTTTCTTT	CASSLGKGQSMNTEAFF
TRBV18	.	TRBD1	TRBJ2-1	TGTGCCAGCTCACCAACAGTGAGGGGGCCTTACAATGAGCAGTTCTTC	CASSPTVRGPYNEQFF
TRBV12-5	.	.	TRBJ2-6	TGTGCTAGTGGTTTGGTATCGGGCCCCCGGGAGCCCGTGCGAGGGGCCAACGTCCTGACTTTC	CASGLVSGPREPVRGANVLTF
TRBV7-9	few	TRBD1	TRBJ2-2	TGTTCCACCCACAAACCGGGACAGTGGAACACCGGGGAGCTGTTTTTT	CSTHKPGQWNTGELFF
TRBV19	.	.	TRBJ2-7	TGTGCCAGTAAGCAAGCGGGTTCCTACGAGCAGTACTTC	CASKQAGSYEQYF